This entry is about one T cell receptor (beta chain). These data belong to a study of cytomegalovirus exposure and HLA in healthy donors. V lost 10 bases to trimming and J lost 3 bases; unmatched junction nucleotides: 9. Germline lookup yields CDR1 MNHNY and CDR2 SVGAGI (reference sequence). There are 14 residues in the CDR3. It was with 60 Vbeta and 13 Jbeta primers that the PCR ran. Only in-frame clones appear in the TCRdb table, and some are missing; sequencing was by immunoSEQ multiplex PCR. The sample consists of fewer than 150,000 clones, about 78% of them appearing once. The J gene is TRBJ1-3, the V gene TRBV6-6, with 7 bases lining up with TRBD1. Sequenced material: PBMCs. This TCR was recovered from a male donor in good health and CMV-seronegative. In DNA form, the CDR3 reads TGTGCCACCCGGAGGGGGCGGAATGGAAACACCATATATTTT. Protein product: CATRRGRNGNTIYF.